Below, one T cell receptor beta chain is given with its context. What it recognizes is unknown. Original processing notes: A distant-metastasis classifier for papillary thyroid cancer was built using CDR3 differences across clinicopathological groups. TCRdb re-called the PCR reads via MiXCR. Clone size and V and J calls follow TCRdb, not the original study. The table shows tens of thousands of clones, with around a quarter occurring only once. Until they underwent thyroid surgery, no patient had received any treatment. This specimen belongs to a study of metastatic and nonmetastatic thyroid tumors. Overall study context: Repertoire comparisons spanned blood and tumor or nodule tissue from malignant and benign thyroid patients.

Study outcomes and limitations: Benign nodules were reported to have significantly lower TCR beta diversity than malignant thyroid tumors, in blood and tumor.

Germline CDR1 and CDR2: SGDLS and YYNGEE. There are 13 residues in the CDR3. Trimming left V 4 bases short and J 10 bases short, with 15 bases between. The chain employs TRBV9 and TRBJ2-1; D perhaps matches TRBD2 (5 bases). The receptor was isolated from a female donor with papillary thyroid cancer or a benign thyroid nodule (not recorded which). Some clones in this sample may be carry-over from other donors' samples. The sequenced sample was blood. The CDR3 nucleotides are TGTGCCAGCAGCCTTGAGGACTGGGAGGAGCAGTTCTTC. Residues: CASSLEDWEEQFF.